This T cell receptor (beta chain) was observed in a study of cytomegalovirus exposure and HLA in healthy donors. Whole-study context: When 398 donors were genotyped, about 80% of them were found to fall in the Caucasian-associated ancestry cluster.

CDR3 length equals 15 residues. With 5 bases clipped from V and 0 bases from J, the junction kept 3 bases outside the gene matches. In germline, CDR1 is MNHNS, CDR2 SASEGT. In this sample, this clone turned up a few times. Both 60 Vbeta primers and 13 Jbeta primers went into the PCR. Measured with immunoSEQ multiplex PCR; TCRdb has only the in-frame clones, and not every one. This table has about 130,000 clones, around 74% appearing once. The chain combines TRBV6-1 with TRBJ1-4; 7 bases map to TRBD1. The sample taken for sequencing was PBMCs. The receptor was isolated from a woman aged 45 to 65 in good health and CMV-seropositive. The DNA of the CDR3 is TGTGCCAGCAGTACAGGGGATGCAACTAATGAAAAACTGTTTTTT. It translates to CASSTGDATNEKLFF.